The clone carrying this TCR beta chain showed up just once. The CDR3 is 15 amino acids. Trimming shortened V by 7 bases and J by 2 bases, and 16 bases separated the two germline ends. CDR1 is ENHRY, CDR2 SYGVKD, per germline. This record comes from a study of blood T cell repertoires in COVID-19. Turning to the study itself: COVID-19 samples, acute and convalescent, were from the United States, Italy and Spain. From T cells, B-cell-depleted T cells, or PBMCs came the material, which was cDNA or gDNA.

Study processing details: By means of reference gene primer amplification, nucleated cell counts were estimated. TCRdb's copy holds only in-frame clones and misses some; the assay was immunoSEQ multiplex PCR. V, J and clone size are those of that table, while D and trimming were read from the DNA. This sample has around 30,000 clones, with 70% to 90% found just once. Source material: peripheral blood. The chain recombines TRBV10-3 with TRBJ2-3; D is possibly TRBD2 (6 bases). This receptor was taken from a woman in her thirties or forties with active or convalescent COVID-19. The CDR3 reads CAITDPGLATDTQYF. For the CDR3, the DNA is TGTGCCATCACCGATCCGGGACTTGCCACAGATACGCAGTATTTT.